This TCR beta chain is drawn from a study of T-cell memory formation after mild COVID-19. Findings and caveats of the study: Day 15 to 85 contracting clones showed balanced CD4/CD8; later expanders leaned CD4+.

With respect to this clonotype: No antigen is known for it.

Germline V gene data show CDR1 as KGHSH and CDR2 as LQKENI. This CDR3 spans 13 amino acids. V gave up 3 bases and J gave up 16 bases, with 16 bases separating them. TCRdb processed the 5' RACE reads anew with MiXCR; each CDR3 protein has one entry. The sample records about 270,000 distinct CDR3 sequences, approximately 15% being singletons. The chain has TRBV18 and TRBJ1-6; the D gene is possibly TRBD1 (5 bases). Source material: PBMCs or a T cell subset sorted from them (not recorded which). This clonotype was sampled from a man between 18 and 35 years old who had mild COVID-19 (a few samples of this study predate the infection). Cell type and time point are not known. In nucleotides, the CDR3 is TGTGCCAGCTCACCGCCCGGGACTTCTCTTCTCCACTTT. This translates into CASSPPGTSLLHF.